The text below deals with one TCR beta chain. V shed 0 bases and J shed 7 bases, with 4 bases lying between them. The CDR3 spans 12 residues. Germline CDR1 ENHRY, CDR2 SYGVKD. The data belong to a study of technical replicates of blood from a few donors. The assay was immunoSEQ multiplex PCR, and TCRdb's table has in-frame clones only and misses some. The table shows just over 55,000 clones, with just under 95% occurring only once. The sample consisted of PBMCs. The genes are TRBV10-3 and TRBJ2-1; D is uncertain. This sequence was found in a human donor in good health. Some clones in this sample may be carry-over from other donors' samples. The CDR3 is CAISESANEQFF. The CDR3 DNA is TGTGCCATCAGTGAGTCAGCGAATGAGCAGTTCTTC.